The present entry profiles one T cell receptor (beta chain) with its context. The antigen this receptor binds is unknown. No base-level quality is on record; no much larger clone is a single base apart. The donors were 40 or so Caucasian individuals from Russia, aged roughly 6 to 95 years, who were systemically healthy. Approximately 9 milliliters of peripheral blood were collected from each donor into EDTA-treated Vacutainer tubes. PBMCs were isolated by Ficoll-Paque density-gradient centrifugation, with at least 6.5 million obtained per sample. Trizol reagent was used to extract total RNA from PBMCs, with at least 6 micrograms per sample. For every donor, flow cytometry on a PBMC aliquot measured the percentage of naive CD45RAhigh/CD27high T cells. Looking up the germline V gene yields CDR1 LGHNT and CDR2 FRNRAP. The CDR3 starts with the cysteine, ends with the phenylalanine, and has 19 residues. Kept here is only the CDR3 DNA, which spans 57 bases and is read in frame from base 1. From V the trimming removes 4 bases and from J it removes 1 base, while the gene matches leave 17 bases of the junction unaccounted for.

This record belongs to a study of blood T cells in healthy people across ages (dated by TCRdb to the mid-2010s). Study-wide context: In model experiments, template switching captured roughly one uniquely barcoded TCR beta cDNA molecule for every two T cells. To track age-related changes in TCR beta repertoire diversity, the study relied on deep sequencing normalized with unique cDNA molecular identifiers. The donors were divided into four age groups: young (average around 15 years), middle-aged (roughly 42), aged (about 60) and long-lived (roughly 88). Donors of different ages were randomly distributed across sequencing lanes to avoid experimental bias. The study analyzed two additional independent replicas of 1 million unique cDNA reads from the same blood draw for two donors, one aged 18 to 30 and one aged 80 or older. General conclusions and limits of the study: The percentage of naive T cells measured by flow cytometry correlated strongly with observed TCR beta diversity. As age increased, observed TCR beta diversity per million T cells dropped in a roughly linear way, and a significant reduction was already evident by age roughly 40. Because profiling used bulk unsorted PBMCs, naive and antigen-experienced compartments could not be compared conclusively. Total diversity estimates from one million sequenced T cells were considered lower bounds and underestimates. Compared with the aged group, more naive CD4+ T cells, fewer expanded clones and increased TCR diversity were shown by the long-lived group, suggesting age selection. Because the CMV infection status of the donors was unknown, age-related changes in expanded clonotypes may potentially have been confounded.

Library creation used 5' RACE. This sample was sequenced with an Illumina HiSeq 2500. A second PCR of about 6 to 11 cycles was performed with a sample-barcoded 5' primer and a J-beta primer mix. A template-switch 5' adaptor carrying 12 random nucleotides introduced a unique molecular identifier onto each TCR beta cDNA molecule. Each sample yielded at least 2.5 million CDR3-containing paired-end reads. All of the RNA was converted into first-strand cDNA using the Mint cDNA synthesis kit, with a TRBC-specific oligonucleotide serving as the primer. After uracil-DNA glycosylase treatment, a first 18-cycle PCR used universal primers M1SS and BC2_uni_R on all cDNA. The paper's data handling went like this. Each sample was normalized by randomly selecting 1 million high-quality reads, each carrying a distinct molecular identifier. Instead of being binned into consensus sequences, reads with shared molecular identifiers were discarded. CDR3 identification, clonotype clustering and error correction used MiTCR with a Q25 quality threshold and the strictest error-elimination algorithm. A nonparametric unseen species model with Euler transformation was used to estimate a lower bound on total TCR beta diversity. TCRdb reprocessed the public reads (quality trimming at Q25 with fastp, clone calling with MiXCR) and kept in-frame beta chains. Here each entry gathers all rows of one CDR3 protein and keeps the most common genes and DNA. These V and J calls derive from TCRdb rather than the authors' analysis. This sample has under 2 million distinct CDR3 sequences in its table, and almost 35% of those were observed once. About 11% of the sample lies in the top ten.

Sequenced material: blood. This chain is built from TRBV12-5 and TRBJ1-1; 8 bases in between match TRBD1. The sequence was collected from a woman in her 30s in good health. Here the CDR3 is given as CASGSTHQRGQVANTEAFF. The sequenced DNA: TGTGCTAGTGGTTCCACCCACCAGCGGGGACAGGTGGCGAACACTGAAGCTTTCTTT.